A selection of T cell receptor beta chains follows, all from one sample in a study of CXCR3-negative and CXCR3-positive naive CD8 T cells. Reanalyzing the 5' RACE reads, TCRdb keeps one entry per CDR3 protein, without DNA. Here the sample table reports around 110,000 distinct CDR3 sequences. The sequenced sample consisted of naive CXCR3+ CD8+ T cells from blood. These receptors originate from a human donor in good health. Some clones in this sample may be carry-over from other donors' samples. CDR3s include the opening cysteine and the closing phenylalanine or tryptophan.

j_gene,v_gene,CDR3aa
TRBJ2-2,TRBV9,CASSVHTGELFF
TRBJ2-3,TRBV29-1,CSVEGGGRNTQYF
TRBJ1-2,TRBV29-1,CSVGPLGTGKGKAYGYTF
TRBJ2-4,TRBV6-5,CASRLSVSGKNIQYF
TRBJ1-1,TRBV7-9,CASSRTGTNTEAFF
TRBJ2-1,TRBV12-3/TRBV12-4,CASSPGLVHDEQFF
TRBJ2-3,TRBV12-3/TRBV12-4,CASSFGVSTDTQYF
TRBJ1-5,TRBV5-5,CASSSDDQGHQPQHF
TRBJ1-1,TRBV6-5,CASSHGGATEAFF
TRBJ1-1,TRBV7-8,CASSPAGNTEAFF
TRBJ2-4,TRBV7-2,CATSRGLRGGLTKNIQYF
TRBJ2-7,TRBV29-1,CSATGTSGTRVSYEQYF
TRBJ2-1,TRBV10-3,CATGTSGGYNEQFF
TRBJ1-1,TRBV12-3/TRBV12-4,CASSFPGAGTEAFF
TRBJ2-1,TRBV11-2,CASSLPPYNEQFF
TRBJ2-1,TRBV21-1,CASSSSGGLYNEQFF
TRBJ2-1,TRBV5-4,CASSLGSGPGDEQFF
TRBJ1-5,TRBV6-5,CASRLRRGSNQPQHF
TRBJ1-5,TRBV6-6,CASSSGADNQPQHF
TRBJ1-1,TRBV15,CATSPSGQGETEAFF